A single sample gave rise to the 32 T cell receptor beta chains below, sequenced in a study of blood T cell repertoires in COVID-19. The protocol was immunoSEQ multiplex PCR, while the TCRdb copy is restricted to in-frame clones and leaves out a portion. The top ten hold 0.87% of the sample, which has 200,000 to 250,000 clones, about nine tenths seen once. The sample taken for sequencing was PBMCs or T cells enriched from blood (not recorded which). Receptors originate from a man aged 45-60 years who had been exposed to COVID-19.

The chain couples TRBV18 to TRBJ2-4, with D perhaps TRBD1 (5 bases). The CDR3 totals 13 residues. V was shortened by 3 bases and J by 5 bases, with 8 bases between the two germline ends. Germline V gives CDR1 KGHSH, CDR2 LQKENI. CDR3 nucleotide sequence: TGTGCCAGCTCACCCCAAGGGGAAAACATTCAGTACTTC. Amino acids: CASSPQGENIQYF.

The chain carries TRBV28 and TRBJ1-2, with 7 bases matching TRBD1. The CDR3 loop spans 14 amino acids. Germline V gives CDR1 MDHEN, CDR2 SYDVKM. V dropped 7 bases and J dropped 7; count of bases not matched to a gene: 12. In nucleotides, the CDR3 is TGTGCCAGCACCTATAACAGGGGTATCGGTGGCTACACCTTC. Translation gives CASTYNRGIGGYTF.

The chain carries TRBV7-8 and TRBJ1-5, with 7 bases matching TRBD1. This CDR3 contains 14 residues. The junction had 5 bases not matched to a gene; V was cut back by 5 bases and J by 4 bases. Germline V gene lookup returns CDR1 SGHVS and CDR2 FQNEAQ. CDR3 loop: CASSRDRFNQPQHF. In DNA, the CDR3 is TGTGCCAGCAGCCGGGACAGATTTAATCAGCCCCAGCATTTT.

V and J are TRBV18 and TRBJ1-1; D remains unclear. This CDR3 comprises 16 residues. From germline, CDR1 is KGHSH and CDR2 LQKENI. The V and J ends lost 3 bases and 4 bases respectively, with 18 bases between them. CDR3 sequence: CASSPSYSSSVTEAFF. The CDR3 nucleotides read TGTGCCAGCTCACCGTCTTATAGTTCCTCTGTCACTGAAGCTTTCTTT.

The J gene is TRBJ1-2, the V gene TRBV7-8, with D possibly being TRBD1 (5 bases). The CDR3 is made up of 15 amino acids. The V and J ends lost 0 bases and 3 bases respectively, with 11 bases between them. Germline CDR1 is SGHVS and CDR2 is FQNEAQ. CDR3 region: CASSLAGGEDYGYTF. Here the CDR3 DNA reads TGTGCCAGCAGCTTAGCTGGAGGGGAGGACTATGGCTACACCTTC. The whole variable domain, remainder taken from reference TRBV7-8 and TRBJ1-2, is GAGVSQSPRYKVAKRGQDVALRCDPISGHVSLFWYQQALGQGPEFLTYFQNEAQLDKSGLPSDRFFAERPEGSVSTLKIQRTQQEDSAVYLCASSLAGGEDYGYTFGSGTRLTVV.

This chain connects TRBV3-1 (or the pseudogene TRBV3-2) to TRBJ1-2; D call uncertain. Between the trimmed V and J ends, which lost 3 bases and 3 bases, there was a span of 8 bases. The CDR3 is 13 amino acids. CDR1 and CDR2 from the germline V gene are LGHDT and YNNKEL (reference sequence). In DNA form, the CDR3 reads TGTGCCAGCAGCCAGATTTCAGACTATGGCTACACCTTC. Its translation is CASSQISDYGYTF.

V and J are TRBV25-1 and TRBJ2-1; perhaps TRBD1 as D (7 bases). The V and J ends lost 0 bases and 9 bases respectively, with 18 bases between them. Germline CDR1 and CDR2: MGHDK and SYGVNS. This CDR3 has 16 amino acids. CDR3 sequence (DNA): TGTGCCAGCAGTGAATACAGGGGGGAATTAACGACTGAGCAGTTCTTC. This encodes CASSEYRGELTTEQFF.

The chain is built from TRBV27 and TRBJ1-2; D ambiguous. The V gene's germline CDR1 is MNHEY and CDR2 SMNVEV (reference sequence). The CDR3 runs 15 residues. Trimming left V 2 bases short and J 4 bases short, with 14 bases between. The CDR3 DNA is TGTGCCAGCAGTTTAGGGCGTCAGACAACCTATGGCTACACCTTC. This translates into CASSLGRQTTYGYTF.

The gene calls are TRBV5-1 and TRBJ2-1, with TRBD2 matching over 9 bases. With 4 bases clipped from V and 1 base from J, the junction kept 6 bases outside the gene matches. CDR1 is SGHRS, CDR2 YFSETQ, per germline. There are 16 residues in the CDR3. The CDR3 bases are TGCGCCAGCAGCCCCGGTAGCGGGAGTTCCTACAATGAGCAGTTCTTC. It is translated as CASSPGSGSSYNEQFF.

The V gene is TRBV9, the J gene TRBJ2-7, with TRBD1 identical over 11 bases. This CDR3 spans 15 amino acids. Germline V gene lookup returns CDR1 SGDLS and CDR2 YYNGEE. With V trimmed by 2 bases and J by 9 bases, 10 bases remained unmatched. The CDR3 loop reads CASSVAGTGGIGQYF. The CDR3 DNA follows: TGTGCCAGCAGCGTGGCCGGGACAGGGGGTATCGGGCAGTACTTC.

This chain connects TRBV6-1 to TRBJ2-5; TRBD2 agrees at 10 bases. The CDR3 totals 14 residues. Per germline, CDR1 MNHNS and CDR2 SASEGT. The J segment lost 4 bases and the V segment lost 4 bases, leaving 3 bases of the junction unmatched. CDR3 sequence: CASSVAGGGETQYF. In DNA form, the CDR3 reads TGTGCCAGCAGTGTAGCGGGAGGAGGAGAGACCCAGTACTTC.

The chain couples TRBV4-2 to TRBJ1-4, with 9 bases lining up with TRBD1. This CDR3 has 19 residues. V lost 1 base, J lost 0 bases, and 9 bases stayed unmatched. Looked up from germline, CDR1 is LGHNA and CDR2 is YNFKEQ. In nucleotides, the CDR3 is TGTGCCAGCAGCCAAGCAGCGGGGACAGGGTCGGCAACTAATGAAAAACTGTTTTTT. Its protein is CASSQAAGTGSATNEKLFF.

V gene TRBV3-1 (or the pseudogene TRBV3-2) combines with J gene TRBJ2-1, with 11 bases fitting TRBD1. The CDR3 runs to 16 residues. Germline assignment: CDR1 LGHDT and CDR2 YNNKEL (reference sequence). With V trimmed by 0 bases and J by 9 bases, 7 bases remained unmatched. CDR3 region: CASSQDYGQGAFEQFF. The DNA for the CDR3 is TGTGCCAGCAGCCAAGATTACGGACAGGGGGCATTTGAGCAGTTCTTC.

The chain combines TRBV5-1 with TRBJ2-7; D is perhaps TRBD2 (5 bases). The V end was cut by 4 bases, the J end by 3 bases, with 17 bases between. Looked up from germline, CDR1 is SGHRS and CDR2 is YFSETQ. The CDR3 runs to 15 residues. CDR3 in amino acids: CASSREGFKFYEQYF. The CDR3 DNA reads TGCGCCAGCAGCCGTGAGGGATTTAAGTTCTACGAGCAGTACTTC.

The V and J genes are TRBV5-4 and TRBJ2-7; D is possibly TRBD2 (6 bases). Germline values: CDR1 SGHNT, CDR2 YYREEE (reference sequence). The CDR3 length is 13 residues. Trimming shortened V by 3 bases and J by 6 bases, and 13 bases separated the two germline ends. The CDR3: CASSSAGPGEQYF. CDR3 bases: TGTGCCAGCAGCTCTGCGGGGCCGGGCGAGCAGTACTTC.

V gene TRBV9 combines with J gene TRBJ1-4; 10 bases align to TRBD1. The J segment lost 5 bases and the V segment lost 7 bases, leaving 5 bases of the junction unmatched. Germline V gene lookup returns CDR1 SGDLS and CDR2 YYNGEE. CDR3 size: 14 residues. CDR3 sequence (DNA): TGTGCCAGCGGGGAGGGACAGGGGAATGAAAAACTGTTTTTT. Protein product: CASGEGQGNEKLFF.

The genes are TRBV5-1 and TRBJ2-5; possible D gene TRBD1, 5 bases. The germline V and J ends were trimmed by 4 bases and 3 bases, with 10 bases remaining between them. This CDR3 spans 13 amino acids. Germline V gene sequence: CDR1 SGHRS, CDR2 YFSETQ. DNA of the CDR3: TGCGCCAGCAGCCCGACAGTAGAAGAGACCCAGTACTTC. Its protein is CASSPTVEETQYF. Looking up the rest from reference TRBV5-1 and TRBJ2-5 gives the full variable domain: KAGVTQTPRYLIKTRGQQVTLSCSPISGHRSVSWYQQTPGQGLQFLFEYFSETQRNKGNFPGRFSGRQFSNSRSEMNVSTLELGDSALYLCASSPTVEETQYFGPGTRLLVL.

Written as DNA, the CDR3 is TGTGCCAGCAGTAAAACAGTAACCGGGGAGCTGTTTTTT. Protein: CASSKTVTGELFF. The J gene is TRBJ2-2, the V gene TRBV12-3 or TRBV12-4; D gene unclear. Trimming removed 5 bases at V and 5 bases at J, with 9 bases between. The CDR3 loop spans 13 amino acids.

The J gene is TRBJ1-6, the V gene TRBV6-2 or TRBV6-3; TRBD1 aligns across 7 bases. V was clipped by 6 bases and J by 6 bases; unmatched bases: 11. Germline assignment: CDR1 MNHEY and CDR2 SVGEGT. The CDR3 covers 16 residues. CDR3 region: CASSRTGVRTNSPLHF. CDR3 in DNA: TGTGCCAGCAGCCGTACAGGGGTGCGCACTAATTCACCCCTCCACTTT.

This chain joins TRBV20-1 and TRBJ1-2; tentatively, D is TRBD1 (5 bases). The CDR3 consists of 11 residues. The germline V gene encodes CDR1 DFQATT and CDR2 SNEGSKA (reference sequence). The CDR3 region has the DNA TGCAGGGGGGGGACTAACTATGGCTACACCTTC. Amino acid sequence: CRGGTNYGYTF.

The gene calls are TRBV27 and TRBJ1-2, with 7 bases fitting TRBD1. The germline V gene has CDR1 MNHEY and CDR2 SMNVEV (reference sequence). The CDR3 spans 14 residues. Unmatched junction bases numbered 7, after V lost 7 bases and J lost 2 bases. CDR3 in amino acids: CASKTGQTNYGYTF. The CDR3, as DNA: TGTGCCAGCAAGACAGGGCAGACGAACTATGGCTACACCTTC.

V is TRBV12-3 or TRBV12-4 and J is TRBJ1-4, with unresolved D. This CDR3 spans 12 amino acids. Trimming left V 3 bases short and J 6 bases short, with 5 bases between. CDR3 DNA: TGTGCCAGCAGTTTTATTGATGAAAAACTGTTTTTT. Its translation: CASSFIDEKLFF.

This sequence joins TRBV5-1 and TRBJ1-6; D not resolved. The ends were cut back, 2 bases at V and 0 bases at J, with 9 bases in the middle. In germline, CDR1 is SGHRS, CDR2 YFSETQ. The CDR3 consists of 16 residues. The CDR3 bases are TGCGCCAGCAGCTTAACCGGGAGCTCCTATAATTCACCCCTCCACTTT. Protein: CASSLTGSSYNSPLHF.

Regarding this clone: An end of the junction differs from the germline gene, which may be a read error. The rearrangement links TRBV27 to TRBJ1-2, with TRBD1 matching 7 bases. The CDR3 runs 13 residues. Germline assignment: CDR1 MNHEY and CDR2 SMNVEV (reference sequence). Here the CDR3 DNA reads TGTGCCAGCAGTCTATCGACAGGGACCGGCTACACCTTC. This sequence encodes CASSLSTGTGYTF.

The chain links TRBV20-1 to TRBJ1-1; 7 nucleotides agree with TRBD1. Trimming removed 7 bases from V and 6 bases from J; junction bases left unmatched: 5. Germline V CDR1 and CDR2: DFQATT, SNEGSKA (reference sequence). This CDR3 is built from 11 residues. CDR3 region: CSVNRGPEAFF. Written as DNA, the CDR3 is TGCAGTGTGAACAGGGGTCCTGAAGCTTTCTTT.

As DNA, the CDR3 is TGTGCCACCAGTGATACAGGGTTAGGTAGAACCGGGGAGCTGTTTTTT. As protein: CATSDTGLGRTGELFF. This rearrangement joins TRBV24-1 to TRBJ2-2; D is possibly TRBD1 (6 bases). This CDR3 has 16 residues. V was cut by 3 bases and J by 5 bases, with 15 bases left in between. The germline CDR1 and CDR2 sequences are KGHDR and SFDVKD.

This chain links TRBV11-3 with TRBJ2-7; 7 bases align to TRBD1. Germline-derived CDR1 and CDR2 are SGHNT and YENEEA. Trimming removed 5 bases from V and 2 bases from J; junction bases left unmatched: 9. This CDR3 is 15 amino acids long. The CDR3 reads CASSLYPGGTYEQYV. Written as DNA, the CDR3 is TGTGCCAGCAGCCTCTACCCAGGGGGTACCTACGAGCAGTACGTC.

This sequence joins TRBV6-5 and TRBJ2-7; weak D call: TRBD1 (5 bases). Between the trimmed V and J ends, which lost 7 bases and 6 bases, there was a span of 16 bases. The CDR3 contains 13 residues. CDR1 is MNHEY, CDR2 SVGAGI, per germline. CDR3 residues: CASTNQPGIEQYV. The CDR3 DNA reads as TGTGCCAGCACTAACCAGCCAGGGATCGAGCAGTACGTC.

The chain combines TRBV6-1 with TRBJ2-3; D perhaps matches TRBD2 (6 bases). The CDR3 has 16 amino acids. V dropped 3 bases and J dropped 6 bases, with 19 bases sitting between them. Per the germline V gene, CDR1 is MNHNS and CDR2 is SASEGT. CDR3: CASSELGPRGTDTQYF. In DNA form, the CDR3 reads TGTGCCAGCAGTGAGTTGGGCCCCCGGGGGACGGATACGCAGTATTTT.

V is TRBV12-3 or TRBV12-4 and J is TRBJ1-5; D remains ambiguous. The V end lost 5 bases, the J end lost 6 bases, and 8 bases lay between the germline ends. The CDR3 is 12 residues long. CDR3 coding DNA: TGTGCCAGCAGTCCTATGAGTCAGCCCCAGCATTTT. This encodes CASSPMSQPQHF.

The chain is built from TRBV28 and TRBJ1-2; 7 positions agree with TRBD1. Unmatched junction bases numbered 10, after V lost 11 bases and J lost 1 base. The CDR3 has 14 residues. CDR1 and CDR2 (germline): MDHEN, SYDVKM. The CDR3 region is CAVTTGNGNYGYTF. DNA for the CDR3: TGTGCCGTTACGACAGGGAACGGTAACTATGGCTACACCTTC.

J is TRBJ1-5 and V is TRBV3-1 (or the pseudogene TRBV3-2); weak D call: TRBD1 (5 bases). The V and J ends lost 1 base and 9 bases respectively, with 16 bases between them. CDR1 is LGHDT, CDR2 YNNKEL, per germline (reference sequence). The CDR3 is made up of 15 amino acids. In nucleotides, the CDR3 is TGTGCCAGCAGCCAAGGTGAAGGGGCGGTTCGGCCCCAGCATTTT. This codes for CASSQGEGAVRPQHF.